This TCR beta chain was profiled in a study of vaccination effects on CD4 cells after COVID-19. This table comes from immunoSEQ multiplex PCR, and its TCRdb copy is limited to in-frame clones, with some not included. The sample lists tens of thousands of clones; 65% to 85% were seen once. Concerning this clone itself: Its matching antigen is unknown.

Antigen-specific CD4+ T cells were expanded (with viral peptide pools) by the ViraFEST assay ahead of sequencing. Once cultured for approximately 10 days, the cells underwent separation to obtain CD4+ T cells. According to the study, vaccine recipients showed no prior SARS-CoV-2 infection and negative nucleocapsid antibodies. With V trimmed by 1 base and J by 5 bases, 1 base remained unmatched. The CDR3 totals 13 residues. Germline loops: CDR1 SGHRS, CDR2 YFSETQ. This TCR derives from a human donor who received a COVID-19 vaccine. This sequence joins TRBV5-1 and TRBJ2-3, with 7 nucleotides matching TRBD1. Here the sequenced sample was CD4+ T cells from PBMCs cultured with HCoV-OC43 spike peptides, taken before COVID-19 vaccination. As for subset: HCoV-OC43 spike overlapping peptide pool stimulation. This CDR3 is CASSLWDRDTQYF. As DNA, the CDR3 is TGCGCCAGCAGCTTGTGGGACAGAGATACGCAGTATTTT. The variable domain in full, completed from reference TRBV5-1 and TRBJ2-3, reads KAGVTQTPRYLIKTRGQQVTLSCSPISGHRSVSWYQQTPGQGLQFLFEYFSETQRNKGNFPGRFSGRQFSNSRSEMNVSTLELGDSALYLCASSLWDRDTQYFGPGTRLTVL.